This T cell receptor (beta chain) was documented in a study of spatial heterogeneity in lung cancer. The CDR3 has 14 amino acids. Trimming removed 6 bases from V and 3 bases from J, with 14 bases in between. The germline gives CDR1 MNHEY, CDR2 SVGEGT. This clonotype was picked up a small number of times. Its antigen is not identified. Study-wide results and limits: Tumor TCRs that were ubiquitous and expanded showed up in blood more at resection than follow-up.

Each CDR3 protein gets one entry after TCRdb re-called the 5' RACE reads with MiXCR. The sample holds 39,000 or so distinct CDR3 sequences, about 10% seen once. Time point of the sample: blood at routine non-recurrence follow-up after resection. Tumor, nontumor lung or frozen PBMC supplied whole RNA, sequenced without sorting. V and J are TRBV6-2 or TRBV6-3 and TRBJ2-5; possible D gene TRBD2, 5 bases. Specimen: PBMCs, collected at follow-up. This clonotype was obtained from a female donor with early-stage non-small cell lung cancer. The CDR3 protein is CASSTRDYKETQYF. CDR3 in DNA: TGTGCCAGCAGCACTCGAGACTATAAAGAGACCCAGTACTTC.